Listed here is a single TCR beta chain. Its antigen is unidentified. The TCR beta cDNA libraries contained unique molecular identifiers. A single record per CDR3 protein comes from TCRdb applying MiXCR to the PCR reads. This table holds roughly 540,000 distinct CDR3 sequences, approximately 34% found once. This specimen belongs to a study of post-analysis software for immune sequencing data. Study-level points and caveats: There were roughly 5 TRBV segments more frequent in patients than controls, and TRBV5-6, TRBV5-1 and TRBV20-1 were among them.

This CDR3 is built from 12 residues. V gave up 9 bases and J gave up 2 bases, with 11 bases separating them. CDR1 is SGHRS and CDR2 is YFSETQ in the germline V gene. The TCR comes from a girl between 2 and 17 years old with multiple sclerosis. The J gene is TRBJ1-1, the V gene TRBV5-1, with D possibly TRBD1 on 6 matching bases. The sample taken for sequencing was blood. The CDR3 is CATQGLNTEAFF. For the CDR3, the DNA is TGCGCCACCCAGGGGCTCAACACTGAAGCTTTCTTT.